This entry lists 5 T cell receptor beta chains sequenced from one sample in a study of regulatory T cells in long-lasting Graves disease. The time point: newly diagnosed GD, antithyroid drugs for less than 3 months. Preparation of the TCR library used RNA extracted from PBMCs. Construction of the TCR beta libraries employed iRepertoire HTBI primers in conjunction with Arm-PCR of CDR3 regions. TCRdb redid the calling of the multiplex PCR reads with MiXCR, one entry per CDR3 protein. Of about 610,000 distinct CDR3 sequences in the sample, about 16% were seen once. This sample also appeared in a second study, on T cells in Graves' hyperthyroidism and ophthalmopathy.

The sample consisted of peripheral blood mononuclear cells (PBMCs), taken at new diagnosis, from a patient treated with antithyroid drugs. The receptors were gathered from a man aged 18 to 29 with Graves disease.

This clonotype was observed many times. J is TRBJ2-1 and V is TRBV18; 11 bases line up with TRBD2. V was pared by 2 bases and J by 6 bases, with 3 bases of the junction left unmatched. CDR1 and CDR2 from the germline V gene are KGHSH and LQKENI. CDR3 length equals 15 residues. The CDR3, as DNA: TGTGCCAGCTCACCAAGTCTAGCGGGAGGCAATGAGCAGTTCTTC. It yields the protein CASSPSLAGGNEQFF.

This clonotype was seen a few times. Compared with germline, one end of the junction differs, possibly owing to a read error. J is TRBJ2-1 and V is TRBV7-2; D is possibly TRBD2 (6 bases). This CDR3 contains 14 residues. From germline, CDR1 is SGHTA and CDR2 FQGNSA. The CDR3 DNA is TGTGCCAGCAGCTTAGGGGTTAGCGGCAATGGGCAGTTCTTC. It is translated as CASSLGVSGNGQFF.

Concerning this clonotype: Possible read error: a much larger clone is one base away. The final CDR3 position lacks the conserved phenylalanine or tryptophan, pointing to a likely read error. The chain uses TRBV5-1 and TRBJ2-1; 15 nucleotides line up with TRBD2. This CDR3 has 19 amino acids. Germline V CDR1 and CDR2: SGHRS, YFSETQ. With 3 bases clipped from V and 7 bases from J, the junction kept 14 bases outside the gene matches. Here the CDR3 reads CASSSQGTSGRYARNEQFC. The DNA of the CDR3 is TGCGCCAGCAGCTCTCAAGGGACTAGCGGGAGGTACGCTCGGAATGAGCAGTTCTGC.

This clonotype was observed many times. The V gene is TRBV18, the J gene TRBJ2-7; D may match TRBD1 or TRBD2 (5 bases each). The CDR3 spans 13 residues. V was shortened by 2 bases and J by 3 bases, with 8 bases between the two germline ends. In germline, CDR1 is KGHSH, CDR2 LQKENI. Here the CDR3 reads CASSPGGFYEQYF. The CDR3 nucleotides read TGTGCCAGCTCACCAGGGGGATTCTACGAGCAGTACTTC.

Of note for this clonotype: A clone one base away is much larger, so this may be a read error. The V gene is TRBV11-1, the J gene TRBJ2-7; 9 bases map to TRBD2. CDR3 length: 14 amino acids. Germline V gene lookup returns CDR1 SGHAT and CDR2 FQDESV (reference sequence). V dropped 4 bases and J dropped 5; count of bases not matched to a gene: 6. For the CDR3, the DNA is TGTGCCAGCAGCTCCAGCGGGAGGACAAACGAGCAGTACTTC. This sequence encodes CASSSSGRTNEQYF.